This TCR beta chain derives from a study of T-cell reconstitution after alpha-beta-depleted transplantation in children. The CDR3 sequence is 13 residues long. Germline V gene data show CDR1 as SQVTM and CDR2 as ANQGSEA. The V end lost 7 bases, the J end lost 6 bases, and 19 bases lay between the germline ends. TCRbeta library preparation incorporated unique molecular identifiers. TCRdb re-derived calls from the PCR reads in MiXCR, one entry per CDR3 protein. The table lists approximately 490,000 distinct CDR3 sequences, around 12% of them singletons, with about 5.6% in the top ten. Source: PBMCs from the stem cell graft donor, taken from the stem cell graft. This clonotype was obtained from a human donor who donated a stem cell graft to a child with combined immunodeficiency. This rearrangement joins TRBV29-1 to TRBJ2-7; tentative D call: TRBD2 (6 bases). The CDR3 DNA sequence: TGCAGCGCCGAGACACGGAGGGACTGCGAGCAGTACTTC. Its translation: CSAETRRDCEQYF.